The rows below give T cell receptor beta chains drawn from one sample of a study of blood T cell repertoires in COVID-19. This table comes from immunoSEQ multiplex PCR, and its TCRdb copy is limited to in-frame clones, with some not included. This sample carries tens of thousands of clones, over 85% of them seen once, and the ten largest clones take more than 3.5%. Sequencing was carried out using peripheral blood. The receptor set was obtained from a human donor with active COVID-19. The donor label of this sample is uncertain. Each CDR3 is given with its conserved first and last residue. Fields, in order: J gene, D gene, V gene, clone size, CDR3 protein, CDR3 DNA. D genes are given only for firm matches. Expanded clones get a size class; other rows say once, few or many, or leave the size out.

J: TRBJ1-1; D: .; V: TRBV23-1; size: .; CDR3: CASSIPERSEAFF; DNA: TGCGCCAGCTCTATTCCCGAAAGGAGTGAAGCTTTCTTT
J: TRBJ2-2; D: TRBD1; V: TRBV24-1; size: .; CDR3: CATKGGGQNTGELFF; DNA: TGTGCCACCAAAGGGGGCGGGCAGAACACCGGGGAGCTGTTTTTT
J: TRBJ2-3; D: .; V: TRBV21-1; size: .; CDR3: CASSSAGGLTDTQYF; DNA: TGTGCCAGCAGCTCAGCGGGGGGACTCACAGATACGCAGTATTTT
J: TRBJ1-5; D: .; V: TRBV6-6; size: .; CDR3: CASAPLARDRNQPQHF; DNA: TGTGCCAGCGCCCCCCTCGCCAGGGATCGCAATCAGCCCCAGCATTTT
J: TRBJ2-3; D: .; V: TRBV7-2; size: .; CDR3: CASSLAQGIGTDTQYF; DNA: TGTGCCAGCAGCTTAGCGCAGGGCATCGGCACAGATACGCAGTATTTT
J: TRBJ2-5; D: .; V: TRBV19; size: .; CDR3: CASSTGETQYF; DNA: TGTGCCAGTAGTACGGGGGAGACCCAGTACTTC
J: TRBJ2-1; D: .; V: TRBV5-5; size: once; CDR3: CASSHGAYNEQFF; DNA: TGTGCCAGCAGCCACGGGGCCTACAATGAGCAGTTCTTC
J: TRBJ2-1; D: TRBD2; V: TRBV11-3; size: .; CDR3: CASSQPAGGTYNEQFF; DNA: TGTGCCAGCAGCCAGCCCGCGGGGGGGACCTACAATGAGCAGTTCTTC
J: TRBJ2-2; D: TRBD2; V: TRBV9; size: .; CDR3: CASSVAVAGVRNTGELFF; DNA: TGTGCCAGCAGCGTAGCGGTAGCGGGGGTGCGGAACACCGGGGAGCTGTTTTTT
J: TRBJ2-1; D: TRBD1; V: TRBV2; size: .; CDR3: CASSEFGTGGYNEQFF; DNA: TGTGCCAGCAGTGAATTTGGGACAGGGGGCTACAATGAGCAGTTCTTC
J: TRBJ1-6; D: .; V: TRBV11-2; size: .; CDR3: CASSLVGRAGNLLSPLHF; DNA: TGTGCCAGCAGCTTAGTGGGTCGGGCAGGGAACCTACTTTCACCCCTCCACTTT
J: TRBJ1-1; D: .; V: TRBV5-1; size: .; CDR3: CASSLGVGGNTEAFF; DNA: TGCGCCAGCAGCCTGGGAGTCGGGGGGAACACTGAAGCTTTCTTT
J: TRBJ1-3; D: TRBD1; V: TRBV5-1; size: .; CDR3: CASSSDRGLPNTIYF; DNA: TGCGCCAGCAGCTCCGACAGGGGGCTACCCAACACCATATATTTT
J: TRBJ1-5; D: TRBD1; V: TRBV7-9; size: .; CDR3: CASSLSTGDQPQHF; DNA: TGTGCCAGCAGCTTATCGACAGGGGACCAGCCCCAGCATTTT
J: TRBJ2-4; D: TRBD1; V: TRBV3-1/TRBV3-2; size: .; CDR3: CASSQTGVAKNIQYF; DNA: TGTGCCAGCAGCCAGACAGGGGTAGCCAAAAACATTCAGTACTTC
J: TRBJ2-7; D: TRBD2; V: TRBV18; size: .; CDR3: CASSPRPGLAGGPYEQYF; DNA: TGTGCCAGCTCACCTCGACCGGGACTAGCGGGAGGGCCCTACGAGCAGTACTTC
J: TRBJ2-3; D: TRBD1; V: TRBV2; size: .; CDR3: CASRKGQGMSPDTQYF; DNA: TGTGCCAGCAGGAAGGGACAGGGGATGAGCCCCGATACGCAGTATTTT
J: TRBJ2-1; D: TRBD2; V: TRBV5-1; size: .; CDR3: CASSLAGQRGAPGEQFF; DNA: TGCGCCAGCAGCTTGGCGGGTCAGCGGGGGGCCCCCGGTGAGCAGTTCTTC
J: TRBJ2-1; D: .; V: TRBV6-4; size: once; CDR3: CASSGIGGQTYNEQFF; DNA: TGTGCCAGCAGTGGAATCGGGGGGCAAACCTACAATGAGCAGTTCTTC
J: TRBJ2-3; D: .; V: TRBV2; size: .; CDR3: CASNRLDGSTDTQYF; DNA: TGTGCCAGCAATCGGCTAGACGGCAGCACAGATACGCAGTATTTT
J: TRBJ1-5; D: .; V: TRBV28; size: .; CDR3: CASRPLGTSNQPQHF; DNA: TGTGCCAGCAGACCCCTCGGGACATCCAATCAGCCCCAGCATTTT
J: TRBJ1-1; D: .; V: TRBV9; size: .; CDR3: CASSAMAGAGTEAFF; DNA: TGTGCCAGCAGCGCGATGGCGGGGGCGGGAACTGAAGCTTTCTTT
J: TRBJ1-1; D: TRBD1; V: TRBV29-1; size: .; CDR3: CSVESWTGRTEAFF; DNA: TGCAGCGTTGAAAGCTGGACAGGGAGAACTGAAGCTTTCTTT
J: TRBJ2-3; D: TRBD1; V: TRBV6-5; size: once; CDR3: CASRTGQGGDTQYF; DNA: TGTGCCAGCAGAACCGGACAGGGGGGAGATACGCAGTATTTT
J: TRBJ1-6; D: .; V: TRBV5-1; size: .; CDR3: CASSLGLRERSPLHF; DNA: TGCGCCAGCAGCTTGGGTTTGCGGGAACGGTCACCCCTCCACTTT
J: TRBJ2-1; D: TRBD2; V: TRBV6-5; size: .; CDR3: CASSTGGSYNEQFF; DNA: TGTGCCAGCAGCACGGGGGGATCCTACAATGAGCAGTTCTTC
J: TRBJ1-5; D: TRBD1; V: TRBV10-3; size: .; CDR3: CAISAQGDQPQHF; DNA: TGTGCCATCAGTGCCCAGGGGGATCAGCCCCAGCATTTT
J: TRBJ2-1; D: TRBD2; V: TRBV3-1/TRBV3-2; size: .; CDR3: CASSQEGSGGLFF; DNA: TGTGCCAGCAGCCAAGAAGGTAGCGGGGGTTTGTTCTTC
J: TRBJ1-4; D: .; V: TRBV6-6; size: .; CDR3: CASSYASNEKLFF; DNA: TGTGCCAGCAGTTACGCCAGTAATGAAAAACTGTTTTTT
J: TRBJ2-7; D: TRBD2; V: TRBV29-1; size: .; CDR3: CSVEGTSGSYEQYF; DNA: TGCAGCGTTGAAGGGACTAGCGGGTCCTACGAGCAGTACTTC
J: TRBJ2-1; D: TRBD1; V: TRBV5-4; size: .; CDR3: CASSPRDRDNEQFF; DNA: TGTGCCAGCAGCCCACGGGACAGGGACAATGAGCAGTTCTTC
J: TRBJ1-2; D: TRBD1; V: TRBV6-6; size: .; CDR3: CASSRGQVEGYTF; DNA: TGTGCCAGCAGCCGCGGACAGGTTGAGGGCTACACCTTC
J: TRBJ2-3; D: .; V: TRBV5-1; size: .; CDR3: CASSPAGATSTDTQYF; DNA: TGCGCCAGCAGCCCCGCAGGGGCTACTAGCACAGATACGCAGTATTTT
J: TRBJ2-7; D: .; V: TRBV6-2/TRBV6-3; size: .; CDR3: CASSPAVPRGYEQYF; DNA: TGTGCCAGCAGTCCCGCAGTGCCTAGGGGCTACGAGCAGTACTTC
J: TRBJ1-4; D: .; V: TRBV7-8; size: .; CDR3: CASSRGPGNEKLFF; DNA: TGTGCCAGCAGCCGAGGACCCGGGAATGAAAAACTGTTTTTT
J: TRBJ2-3; D: TRBD1; V: TRBV5-1; size: .; CDR3: CASSPQVGTGGADTQYF; DNA: TGCGCCAGCAGCCCACAGGTGGGGACAGGGGGGGCAGATACGCAGTATTTT
J: TRBJ1-5; D: .; V: TRBV21-1; size: .; CDR3: CASSNHALKNQPQHF; DNA: TGTGCCAGCAGCAACCATGCCCTAAAAAATCAGCCCCAGCATTTT
J: TRBJ1-2; D: TRBD1; V: TRBV6-5; size: .; CDR3: CASSMHRGEGYTF; DNA: TGTGCCAGCAGTATGCACAGGGGAGAAGGCTACACCTTC
J: TRBJ1-2; D: .; V: TRBV29-1; size: .; CDR3: CSVEVRLAGYGYTF; DNA: TGCAGCGTTGAAGTAAGACTCGCCGGCTATGGCTACACCTTC
J: TRBJ2-2; D: TRBD2; V: TRBV28; size: few; CDR3: CATLAGGDTGELFF; DNA: TGTGCCACTCTAGCGGGAGGGGATACCGGGGAGCTGTTTTTT
J: TRBJ1-2; D: .; V: TRBV24-1; size: .; CDR3: CATSDSLYGYTF; DNA: TGTGCCACCAGTGACTCGCTATATGGCTACACCTTC
J: TRBJ2-1; D: .; V: TRBV3-1/TRBV3-2; size: .; CDR3: CASSQDYYQQFF; DNA: TGTGCCAGCAGCCAAGATTACTACCAGCAGTTCTTC
J: TRBJ1-5; D: .; V: TRBV7-9; size: once; CDR3: CASSEQGLRQPQHF; DNA: TGTGCCAGCAGCGAGCAGGGGTTAAGGCAGCCCCAGCATTTT
J: TRBJ2-5; D: .; V: TRBV5-1; size: .; CDR3: CASSLGGGETQYF; DNA: TGCGCCAGCAGCTTGGGAGGAGGGGAGACCCAGTACTTC
J: TRBJ2-1; D: .; V: TRBV5-4; size: few; CDR3: CASSLEQGSYNEQFF; DNA: TGTGCCAGCAGCTTGGAACAGGGAAGCTACAATGAGCAGTTCTTC
J: TRBJ2-5; D: .; V: TRBV5-1; size: .; CDR3: CASRRRAGETQYF; DNA: TGCGCCAGCAGGAGGAGAGCCGGGGAGACCCAGTACTTC
J: TRBJ2-2; D: TRBD2; V: TRBV2; size: .; CDR3: CAGGGTSGTTGELFF; DNA: TGTGCCGGAGGGGGGACTAGCGGAACCACCGGGGAGCTGTTTTTT
J: TRBJ2-7; D: .; V: TRBV7-9; size: .; CDR3: CASSLRTGYEQYF; DNA: TGTGCCAGCAGCTTAAGGACTGGCTACGAGCAGTACTTC
J: TRBJ2-1; D: .; V: TRBV7-2; size: .; CDR3: CASSLARSNEQFF; DNA: TGTGCCAGCAGCTTAGCGCGGAGTAATGAGCAGTTCTTC
J: TRBJ1-1; D: .; V: TRBV28; size: few; CDR3: CASSLRPGGTEAFF; DNA: TGTGCCAGCAGTTTACGCCCGGGAGGCACTGAAGCTTTCTTT